The T cell receptor beta chain under discussion was sequenced for a study of PD-L1 blockade in urothelial cancer. About the study: Atezolizumab therapy began for patients in the mid-2010s, dosed at 1,200 mg intravenously every 3 weeks. Blood samples contained a median about 150,000 T cells.

Profiled with immunoSEQ multiplex PCR; TCRdb holds only in-frame clones, not every one. This sample has 32,000 or so clones, with approximately 84% found just once. Regarding time point: pretreatment peripheral blood. The sequence came from a man aged 55-75 years with urothelial cancer. The sample in question was PBMCs, obtained around atezolizumab (anti-PD-L1) treatment.

CDR3 sequence (DNA): TGTGCCAGTAGCGGGGGACCTAAGGGGACAGAGACCCAGTACTTC. The encoded protein is CASSGGPKGTETQYF. The chain couples TRBV19 to TRBJ2-5, with D maybe TRBD2 (6 bases). The CDR3 consists of 15 residues. Germline V gene data show CDR1 as LNHDA and CDR2 as SQIVND (reference sequence). V gave up 6 bases and J gave up 4 bases, with 18 bases separating them.